This T cell receptor beta chain was obtained from a study of blood T cell repertoires in COVID-19. Background on the study: Acute and convalescent COVID-19 samples came from the United States, Italy and Spain.

Enrolment of Seattle patients took place during active infection, and they were followed longitudinally. Per the original methods: Nucleated cell number was recorded as an estimate derived from reference gene primer amplification. Sequencing was performed with immunoSEQ multiplex PCR; in TCRdb, only in-frame clones are kept and a portion is missing. V, J and clone size derive from that table, while D and trimming were established from the DNA sequence. The sample consists of about 94,000 clones, roughly 80% of them appearing once. The sequence came from a man between 65 and 80 years old with COVID-19, enrolled during active disease. Sequenced: peripheral blood.

This chain's CDR3 is CASSLRDRVLNQPQHF. The CDR3 coding sequence is TGTGCCAGCAGCCTTCGAGACAGAGTTCTCAATCAGCCCCAGCATTTT. V usage is TRBV6-6 and J usage is TRBJ1-5, with D tentatively TRBD1 (5 bases). Germline values: CDR1 MNHNY, CDR2 SVGAGI (reference sequence). This CDR3 region has 16 residues. The germline V and J ends were trimmed by 6 bases and 3 bases, with 18 bases remaining between them.